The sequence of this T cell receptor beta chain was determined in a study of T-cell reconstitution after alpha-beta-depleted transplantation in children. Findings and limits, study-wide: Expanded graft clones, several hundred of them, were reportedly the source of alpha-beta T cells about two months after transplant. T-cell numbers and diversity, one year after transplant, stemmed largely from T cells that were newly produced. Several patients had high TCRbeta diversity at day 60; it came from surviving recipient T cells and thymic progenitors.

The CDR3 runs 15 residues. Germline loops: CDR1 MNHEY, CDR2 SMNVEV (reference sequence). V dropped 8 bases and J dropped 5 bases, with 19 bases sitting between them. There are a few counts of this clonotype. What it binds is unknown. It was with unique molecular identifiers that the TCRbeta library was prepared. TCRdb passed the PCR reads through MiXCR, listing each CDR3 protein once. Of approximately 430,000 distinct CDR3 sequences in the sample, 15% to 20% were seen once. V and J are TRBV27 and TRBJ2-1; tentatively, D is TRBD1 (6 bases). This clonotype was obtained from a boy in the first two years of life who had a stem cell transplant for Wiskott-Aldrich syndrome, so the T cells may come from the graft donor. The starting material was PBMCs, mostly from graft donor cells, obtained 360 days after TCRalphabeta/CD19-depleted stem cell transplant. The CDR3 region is CASRDKFKDNNEQFF. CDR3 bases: TGTGCCAGCCGGGACAAATTTAAGGACAACAATGAGCAGTTCTTC.